These 22 T cell receptor beta chains came from one sample sequenced in a study of shared clonotypes between healthy human individuals. Clones were read by immunoSEQ multiplex PCR, and TCRdb kept only the in-frame ones, dropping some. The sample consists of about 380,000 clones, 95% to 97% of them appearing once. Sequencing was performed on memory CD8+ T cells sorted from blood. The subset denotes: CD45RO+ cells pooled with CCR7-negative TemRA cells. Every receptor here comes from a man aged 25 to 40 in good health.

The chain is built from TRBV9 and TRBJ2-5; no firm D call. The germline V and J ends were trimmed by 2 bases and 1 base, with 18 bases remaining between them. Germline assignment: CDR1 SGDLS and CDR2 YYNGEE. There are 17 residues in the CDR3. The CDR3 is CASSVGGANGPQETQYF. The DNA for the CDR3 is TGTGCCAGCAGCGTTGGCGGAGCAAACGGACCCCAAGAGACCCAGTACTTC. The full variable domain, in which reference TRBV9 and TRBJ2-5 provide the parts outside the CDR3, is DSGVTQTPKHLITATGQRVTLRCSPRSGDLSVYWYQQSLDQGLQFLIQYYNGEERAKGNILERFSAQQFPDLHSELNLSSLELGDSALYFCASSVGGANGPQETQYFGPGTRLLVL.

V is TRBV13 and J is TRBJ2-2, with 7 bases matching TRBD1. The CDR3 contains 16 residues. Losses at the gene ends were 2 bases for V and 4 bases for J; bases not matched to a gene: 7. Germline loops: CDR1 PRHDT, CDR2 FYEKMQ (reference sequence). The CDR3 nucleotides read TGTGCCAGCAGCTTAATCGACAGGGCGGGCACCGGGGAGCTGTTTTTT. As protein: CASSLIDRAGTGELFF.

This sequence joins TRBV7-2 and TRBJ2-7, with 10 nucleotides matching TRBD1. Trimming took 6 bases from V and 4 from J; bases not matched to a gene: 6. Germline V lookup: CDR1 SGHTA, CDR2 FQGNSA. This CDR3 is built from 14 residues. For the CDR3, the DNA is TGTGCCAGCAGTTCACGACAGGGGGCTTACGAGCAGTACTTC. Protein product: CASSSRQGAYEQYF.

The chain carries TRBV27 and TRBJ2-7; 9 nucleotides match TRBD1. Germline lookup yields CDR1 MNHEY and CDR2 SMNVEV (reference sequence). The CDR3 has 14 amino acids. The J segment lost 4 bases and the V segment lost 8 bases, leaving 9 bases of the junction unmatched. The CDR3, as DNA: TGTGCCAGCCGGGACAGGGATCATGGGTACGAGCAGTACTTC. It specifies CASRDRDHGYEQYF.

This chain uses TRBV6-5 with TRBJ2-1; TRBD2 agrees at 10 bases. CDR3 length: 15 residues. The V gene end was trimmed by 7 bases and the J gene end by 4 bases; junction bases not matched to a gene: 7. The germline V gene encodes CDR1 MNHEY and CDR2 SVGAGI. For the CDR3, the DNA is TGTGCCAGCAAGCGGGGGACTAGCGTATACAATGAGCAGTTCTTC. Translation gives CASKRGTSVYNEQFF.

V gene TRBV5-1 combines with J gene TRBJ1-1; 9 nucleotides match TRBD1. After removal of 0 bases from V and 7 bases from J, the junction contained 4 bases not matched to a gene. CDR1 and CDR2 from the germline V gene are SGHRS and YFSETQ. The CDR3 contains 14 residues. The CDR3 reads CASSLARQGGEAFF. In DNA form, the CDR3 reads TGCGCCAGCAGCTTGGCGCGACAGGGGGGTGAAGCTTTCTTT.

This clone was seen just once. This chain uses TRBV6-1 with TRBJ2-3; 7 bases are a match to TRBD1. Per the germline V gene, CDR1 is MNHNS and CDR2 is SASEGT. CDR3 size: 13 residues. Trimming cost V 3 bases and J 5 bases; bases outside gene matches: 2. The chain's CDR3 is CASSDHRGDTQYF. Written as DNA, the CDR3 is TGTGCCAGCAGTGACCACAGGGGAGATACGCAGTATTTT.

For this clone: This sample also contains other DNA sequences that code for the same CDR3. This chain uses TRBV9 with TRBJ2-3; possible D gene TRBD1, 6 bases. The germline gives CDR1 SGDLS, CDR2 YYNGEE. V dropped 0 bases and J dropped 3 bases, with 8 bases sitting between them. The CDR3 is made up of 14 amino acids. The DNA for the CDR3 is TGTGCCAGCAGCGTAGGAAGGGGGACAGATACGCAGTATTTT. Protein product: CASSVGRGTDTQYF.

The chain links TRBV4-2 to TRBJ2-1; unclear D gene. The germline V gene has CDR1 LGHNA and CDR2 YNFKEQ. V was cut by 0 bases and J by 7 bases, with 13 bases left in between. The CDR3 is made up of 15 amino acids. As DNA, the CDR3 is TGTGCCAGCAGCCAAGACGGCCCTTCCCGTAATGAGCAGTTCTTC. This encodes CASSQDGPSRNEQFF.

The chain has TRBV9 and TRBJ2-5, with a tentative D call TRBD2 (6 bases). Trimming took off 0 bases at V and 0 bases at J, with 12 bases between the two ends. The CDR3 loop spans 16 amino acids. Germline V gene data show CDR1 as SGDLS and CDR2 as YYNGEE. CDR3 loop: CASSVGGGVYQETQYF. CDR3 nucleotides: TGTGCCAGCAGCGTAGGAGGCGGGGTGTACCAAGAGACCCAGTACTTC. The full variable domain, with the rest looked up from reference TRBV9 and TRBJ2-5, is DSGVTQTPKHLITATGQRVTLRCSPRSGDLSVYWYQQSLDQGLQFLIQYYNGEERAKGNILERFSAQQFPDLHSELNLSSLELGDSALYFCASSVGGGVYQETQYFGPGTRLLVL.

The V gene is TRBV10-3, the J gene TRBJ2-2; possibly TRBD2 for D (6 bases). V was trimmed by 8 bases and J by 4 bases, leaving 11 bases between them. This CDR3 spans 13 amino acids. Germline CDR1 is ENHRY and CDR2 is SYGVKD. In DNA form, the CDR3 reads TGTGCCATCCGGGGAGGAGGCACCGGGGAGCTGTTTTTT. This gives the protein CAIRGGGTGELFF.

The table lists this clone with a count of one. The V gene is TRBV18, the J gene TRBJ2-1; D may be TRBD2 (6 bases). CDR1 KGHSH and CDR2 LQKENI come from the germline V gene. The CDR3 has 13 residues. Trimming left V 6 bases short and J 7 bases short, with 13 bases between. The DNA of the CDR3 is TGTGCCAGCTCGGGAGGCAGCGGTAATGAGCAGTTCTTC. Translating gives CASSGGSGNEQFF.

The CDR3: CASSPGLLNTGELFF. The CDR3 DNA reads as TGCGCCAGCAGCCCGGGACTCTTGAACACCGGGGAGCTGTTTTTT. V is TRBV5-1 and J is TRBJ2-2, with D possibly matching TRBD2 (6 bases). CDR3 length: 15 residues. CDR1 is SGHRS and CDR2 is YFSETQ in the germline V gene. V was clipped by 4 bases and J by 1 base, with 11 bases between them.

The J gene is TRBJ2-3, the V gene TRBV27, with 10 bases matching TRBD2. Germline V gene data show CDR1 as MNHEY and CDR2 as SMNVEV (reference sequence). The CDR3 has 15 amino acids. Trimming took 4 bases from V and 4 from J; bases not matched to a gene: 5. CDR3 sequence reads: CASSSSAGGPDTQYF. The CDR3 nucleotides are TGTGCCAGCAGTTCCTCAGCGGGAGGGCCAGATACGCAGTATTTT.

This chain links TRBV5-1 with TRBJ2-7; 7 positions match TRBD1. V dropped 3 bases and J dropped 3; count of bases not matched to a gene: 12. Germline assignment: CDR1 SGHRS and CDR2 YFSETQ. The CDR3 covers 16 residues. This chain's CDR3 is CASSSTGQAEFYEQYF. For the CDR3, the DNA is TGCGCCAGCAGCTCAACAGGACAGGCAGAATTCTACGAGCAGTACTTC.

This chain links TRBV7-8 with TRBJ2-3; 12 nucleotides match TRBD2. With V trimmed by 5 bases and J by 4 bases, 22 bases remained unmatched. Germline CDR1 reads SGHVS; CDR2 reads FQNEAQ. The CDR3 has 21 residues. The CDR3 is CASSGNRGRGKTSGRADTQYF. In DNA form, the CDR3 reads TGTGCCAGCAGCGGGAACAGGGGGCGCGGTAAGACTAGCGGGAGAGCAGATACGCAGTATTTT.

The V and J genes are TRBV7-6 and TRBJ2-2; no reliable D call. The CDR3 is 16 residues long. V was cut by 2 bases and J by 7 bases, with 17 bases left in between. Per the germline V gene, CDR1 is SGHVS and CDR2 is FNYEAQ. The DNA of the CDR3 is TGTGCCAGCAGCTTACTTTCTTCTCGGTCTATCGGGGAGCTGTTTTTT. Translation: CASSLLSSRSIGELFF.

The chain is built from TRBV28 and TRBJ1-3; D is uncertain. This CDR3 contains 13 residues. The germline V gene encodes CDR1 MDHEN and CDR2 SYDVKM. Trimming stripped 6 bases from V and 0 bases from J, with 6 bases between. The CDR3, as DNA: TGTGCCAGCAGGATGAGCTCTGGAAACACCATATATTTT. This encodes CASRMSSGNTIYF.

A single count supports this clone. V is TRBV5-1 and J is TRBJ2-3, with unresolved D. Trimming cost V 5 bases and J 0 bases, with 19 bases left between them. The CDR3 runs to 17 residues. CDR1 is SGHRS and CDR2 is YFSETQ in the germline V gene. CDR3 sequence: CASSPILGSESTDTQYF. In DNA, the CDR3 is TGCGCCAGCAGTCCCATCTTGGGCAGTGAGAGCACAGATACGCAGTATTTT.

The CDR3 DNA follows: TGCAGCGTTGTTCAGGGAGGCAGAGAAGCTTTCTTT. The encoded protein is CSVVQGGREAFF. This rearrangement joins TRBV29-1 to TRBJ1-1; D perhaps matches TRBD1 (5 bases). CDR1 and CDR2 (germline): SQVTM, ANQGSEA. CDR3 length equals 12 residues. Trimming took off 4 bases at V and 8 bases at J, with 14 bases between the two ends. Based on the CDR3 plus reference TRBV29-1 and TRBJ1-1, the full variable domain is SAVISQKPSRDICQRGTSLTIQCQVDSQVTMMFWYRQQPGQSLTLIATANQGSEATYESGFVIDKFPISRPNLTFSTLTVSNMSPEDSSIYLCSVVQGGREAFFGQGTRLTVV.

This clone was found once. In the same sample, other DNA sequences code for this CDR3. The gene calls are TRBV10-2 and TRBJ1-5; D unresolved. Trimming removed 0 bases from V and 0 bases from J, with 9 bases in between. The CDR3 extends over 16 amino acids. Germline V gene sequence: CDR1 WSHSY, CDR2 SAAADI. This chain's CDR3 is CASSESPGNSNQPQHF. In DNA form, the CDR3 reads TGCGCCAGCAGTGAGTCGCCGGGGAATAGCAATCAGCCCCAGCATTTT.

This clone was counted once. The chain is built from TRBV6-1 and TRBJ2-3; D uncertain. V lost 4 bases, J lost 5 bases, and 16 bases lay in between. Per germline, CDR1 MNHNS and CDR2 SASEGT. The CDR3 spans 15 residues. The DNA for the CDR3 is TGTGCCAGCAGTGTTAGAGTGGGGAATGGAGATACGCAGTATTTT. Translated: CASSVRVGNGDTQYF.